The 27 T cell receptor beta chains below all came from one sample that was sequenced in a study of response to subunit inactivated influenza vaccine (dated by TCRdb to 2017 to 2018). The library was produced with RT-PCR. Sequenced using an Illumina HiSeq 2500. TCRdb cleaned the public reads at Q25 with fastp, built clones with MiXCR and kept in-frame beta chains. Identical CDR3 protein sequences are pooled into one entry, listed with their most common genes and DNA. In this sample the table shows 710,000 or so distinct CDR3 sequences, less than 20% of which occur a single time. Together, the top ten hold around 10% of the sample. This specimen consisted of PBMCs from blood, obtained 11 to 12 days after vaccination. Receptors were obtained from a man aged 45 to 65 who received an inactivated influenza vaccine. Donor details come from another sample of the same person, matched by shared clones.

This clonotype was seen a few times. The rearrangement links TRBV15 to TRBJ2-5; D might be TRBD2 (5 bases). CDR3 length equals 15 residues. CDR1 and CDR2 (germline): LNHNV, YYDKDF (reference sequence). The V gene lost 0 bases and the J gene lost 5 bases, with 13 bases spanning the gap. CDR3 in amino acids: CATSREYWESETQYF. The CDR3 DNA reads as TGTGCCACCAGCAGAGAGTACTGGGAGTCGGAGACCCAGTACTTC. The variable domain in full, with the rest retrieved from reference TRBV15 and TRBJ2-5, is DAMVIQNPRYQVTQFGKPVTLSCSQTLNHNVMYWYQQKSSQAPKLLFHYYDKDFNNEADTPDNFQSRRPNTSFCFLDIRSPGLGDTAMYLCATSREYWESETQYFGPGTRLLVL.

The CDR3 DNA reads as TGTGCCAGCAGCTTACGGGGGACCACTAATGAAAAACTGTTTTTT. It is translated as CASSLRGTTNEKLFF. The chain uses TRBV7-2 and TRBJ1-4; D might be TRBD1 (5 bases). The germline V gene encodes CDR1 SGHTA and CDR2 FQGNSA. This CDR3 has 15 residues. V was trimmed by 2 bases and J by 2 bases, leaving 9 bases between them. The full variable domain, rest sourced from reference TRBV7-2 and TRBJ1-4, is GAGVSQSPSNKVTEKGKDVELRCDPISGHTALYWYRQSLGQGLEFLIYFQGNSAPDKSGLPSDRFSAERTGGSVSTLTIQRTQQEDSAVYLCASSLRGTTNEKLFFGSGTQLSVL.

The chain couples TRBV15 to TRBJ2-3, with D possibly TRBD1 on 6 matching bases. Trimming stripped 0 bases from V and 1 base from J, with 11 bases between. The CDR3 extends over 16 amino acids. CDR1 and CDR2 from the germline V gene are LNHNV and YYDKDF (reference sequence). CDR3 DNA sequence: TGTGCCACCAGCAGAGAGGGGGCAGAACGCACAGATACGCAGTATTTT. The encoded protein is CATSREGAERTDTQYF.

This clonotype was picked up many times. The genes are TRBV12-3 or TRBV12-4 and TRBJ1-2; 7 positions agree with TRBD1. The length of the CDR3 is 14 residues. After removal of 6 bases from V and 2 bases from J, the junction contained 6 bases not matched to a gene. This CDR3 reads CASRRQGRNYGYTF. In nucleotides, the CDR3 is TGTGCCAGCAGACGACAGGGACGGAACTATGGCTACACCTTC.

This clonotype has only one observation. CDR3 DNA: TGTGCCAGCAGGTTCTGGGGATATGGCTACACCTTC. This codes for CASRFWGYGYTF. The V gene is TRBV28, the J gene TRBJ1-2, with D hard to call. The CDR3 has 12 amino acids. Germline V gives CDR1 MDHEN, CDR2 SYDVKM. The V gene lost 6 bases and the J gene lost 5 bases, with 10 bases spanning the gap.

This clonotype was seen a handful of times. The chain uses TRBV27 and TRBJ2-3; TRBD2 matches at 7 bases. Losses at the gene ends were 6 bases for V and 2 bases for J; bases not matched to a gene: 14. The germline V gene encodes CDR1 MNHEY and CDR2 SMNVEV (reference sequence). The CDR3 is 17 amino acids. CDR3 amino acids: CASRMTGGWSNTDTQYF. As DNA, the CDR3 is TGTGCCAGCAGGATGACGGGGGGTTGGTCAAACACAGATACGCAGTATTTT.

The table lists this clonotype with a few counts. The chain combines TRBV5-1 with TRBJ1-6; D uncertain. The V and J ends lost 0 bases and 0 bases respectively, with 10 bases between them. The CDR3 sequence is 17 residues long. Germline V CDR1 and CDR2: SGHRS, YFSETQ. CDR3 loop: CASSLEVQSSYNSPLHF. CDR3 in DNA: TGCGCCAGCAGCTTGGAGGTACAGAGCTCCTATAATTCACCCCTCCACTTT.

There are a few counts of this clonotype. This rearrangement joins TRBV3-1 to TRBJ2-3; D is unresolved. Germline assignment: CDR1 LGHDT and CDR2 YNNKEL (reference sequence). The V end was cut by 4 bases, the J end by 4 bases, with 12 bases between. CDR3 size: 14 residues. The DNA for the CDR3 is TGTGCCAGCAGCCCAACCTTGGTTCCAGATACGCAGTATTTT. It codes for CASSPTLVPDTQYF.

V is TRBV28 and J is TRBJ1-2; D gene uncertain. CDR3 length: 13 amino acids. V was pared by 6 bases and J by 4 bases, with 12 bases between. Germline assignment: CDR1 MDHEN and CDR2 SYDVKM. Written as DNA, the CDR3 is TGTGCCAGCAGACGAGACGGCCTCTATGGCTACACCTTC. Protein sequence: CASRRDGLYGYTF.

A few counts support this clonotype. The V gene is TRBV5-6, the J gene TRBJ2-3, with a weak D call TRBD2 (6 bases). The CDR3 runs to 16 residues. V gave up 0 bases and J gave up 6 bases, with 17 bases separating them. Germline CDR1 and CDR2: SGHDT and YYEEEE. The CDR3 protein is CASSLGGRLVGDTQYF. The CDR3 nucleotides are TGTGCCAGCAGCTTGGGAGGGAGACTAGTTGGTGATACGCAGTATTTT.

This clonotype appeared a few times. The chain couples TRBV10-3 to TRBJ2-3; 7 bases line up with TRBD1. CDR3 length equals 15 residues. CDR1 and CDR2 from the germline V gene are ENHRY and SYGVKD. The junction had 4 bases not matched to a gene; V was cut back by 2 bases and J by 2 bases. CDR3 protein: CAISETGATTDTQYF. CDR3 DNA: TGTGCCATCAGTGAGACAGGGGCTACCACAGATACGCAGTATTTT.

This chain links TRBV7-9 with TRBJ2-7, with TRBD2 identical over 7 bases. CDR1 and CDR2 from the germline V gene are SEHNR and FQNEAQ (reference sequence). This CDR3 comprises 15 residues. V was pared by 5 bases and J by 0 bases, with 7 bases of the junction left unmatched. The CDR3 DNA reads as TGTGCCAGCAGCGCGGGACTACTTAACTCCTACGAGCAGTACTTC. It yields the protein CASSAGLLNSYEQYF.

The chain joins TRBV30 to TRBJ1-2; TRBD1 matches 7 bases. This CDR3 has 14 residues. V lost 4 bases to trimming and J lost 8 bases; unmatched junction nucleotides: 13. The germline V gene has CDR1 GTSNPN and CDR2 SVGIG (reference sequence). CDR3 sequence (DNA): TGTGCCTGGACCTTGACAGGGCGGTTTCTCGGCTACACCTTC. Translated, it gives CAWTLTGRFLGYTF.

The rearrangement links TRBV18 to TRBJ2-5, with D maybe TRBD1 (6 bases). There are 14 residues in the CDR3. CDR1 KGHSH and CDR2 LQKENI come from the germline V gene. The germline V and J ends were trimmed by 1 base and 4 bases, with 10 bases remaining between them. The DNA for the CDR3 is TGTGCCAGCTCACCACTTGGGGGCCCAGAGACCCAGTACTTC. It specifies CASSPLGGPETQYF.

This chain connects TRBV5-1 to TRBJ2-5; 14 bases are a match to TRBD2. This CDR3 spans 17 amino acids. The germline CDR1 and CDR2 sequences are SGHRS and YFSETQ. Germline trimming cut 1 base from V and 11 bases from J; bases unmatched to any gene: 13. CDR3 loop: CASSLIRTSGRTEEQYF. The CDR3 DNA reads as TGCGCCAGCAGCTTGATTCGGACTAGCGGGAGGACCGAGGAGCAGTACTTC. Together with reference TRBV5-1 and TRBJ2-5, the CDR3 gives the full variable domain: KAGVTQTPRYLIKTRGQQVTLSCSPISGHRSVSWYQQTPGQGLQFLFEYFSETQRNKGNFPGRFSGRQFSNSRSEMNVSTLELGDSALYLCASSLIRTSGRTEEQYFGPGTRLLVL.

This clonotype was seen repeatedly, ten times or more. The CDR3 DNA follows: TGTGCCAGCAGCCCCCCGTTCAGGGAAGGAAACATTCAGTACTTC. Protein sequence: CASSPPFREGNIQYF. This chain joins TRBV7-9 and TRBJ2-4; weak D call: TRBD1 (5 bases). Germline V gene lookup returns CDR1 SEHNR and CDR2 FQNEAQ (reference sequence). The CDR3 is 15 residues long. V lost 5 bases and J 6 bases, leaving 17 bases between the germline ends.

The CDR3 coding sequence is TGCGCCAGCAGGAGTCTGCGGGGGGCCCTGAGCTCCTACAATGAGCAGTTCTTC. It specifies CASRSLRGALSSYNEQFF. The V and J genes are TRBV5-1 and TRBJ2-1; 8 bases line up with TRBD2. Germline CDR1 is SGHRS and CDR2 is YFSETQ. V was clipped by 5 bases and J by 0 bases; unmatched bases: 13. The length of the CDR3 is 18 residues.

In its sample, this clonotype was seen a few times. This chain uses TRBV20-1 with TRBJ2-7, with D perhaps TRBD1 (6 bases). The V gene lost 5 bases and the J gene lost 2 bases, with 16 bases spanning the gap. CDR1 and CDR2 (germline): DFQATT, SNEGSKA (reference sequence). This CDR3 comprises 14 residues. The CDR3 sequence: CSAPGQMNTYEQYF. CDR3 in DNA: TGCAGTGCTCCAGGACAGATGAATACCTACGAGCAGTACTTC.

This rearrangement joins TRBV12-3 or TRBV12-4 to TRBJ1-5; the D gene is possibly TRBD1 (6 bases). V was trimmed by 3 bases and J by 1 base, leaving 10 bases between them. The CDR3 is 15 amino acids. This chain's CDR3 is CASSFTGNSNQPQHF. The DNA for the CDR3 is TGTGCCAGCAGTTTCACAGGGAACAGCAATCAGCCCCAGCATTTT.

The sample holds many counts of this clonotype. The chain uses TRBV30 and TRBJ1-1; D remains unclear. V dropped 0 bases and J dropped 5 bases, with 16 bases sitting between them. This CDR3 contains 15 residues. Germline lookup yields CDR1 GTSNPN and CDR2 SVGIG (reference sequence). CDR3 coding DNA: TGTGCCTGGAGTGTACACGTGCGGCGGCGGACTGAAGCTTTCTTT. Its translation: CAWSVHVRRRTEAFF.

V is TRBV29-1 and J is TRBJ2-5; D possibly corresponds to TRBD1 (6 bases). Trimming stripped 3 bases from V and 4 bases from J, with 9 bases between. The CDR3 has 12 amino acids. Germline CDR1 is SQVTM and CDR2 is ANQGSEA. In nucleotides, the CDR3 is TGCAGCGTTGAGAGGGGGAGAGAGACCCAGTACTTC. This encodes CSVERGRETQYF.

The rearrangement uses TRBV19 and TRBJ2-4; TRBD2 matches at 8 bases. The length of the CDR3 is 16 residues. V lost 7 bases to trimming and J lost 1 base; unmatched junction nucleotides: 9. The V gene's germline CDR1 is LNHDA and CDR2 SQIVND (reference sequence). Here the CDR3 reads CASTPTGGEAKNIQYF. The CDR3 nucleotides read TGTGCCAGTACCCCCACGGGAGGGGAGGCCAAAAACATTCAGTACTTC.

This clonotype was detected a few times. The rearrangement uses TRBV10-3 and TRBJ2-1, with 12 bases aligning to TRBD2. Germline V lookup: CDR1 ENHRY, CDR2 SYGVKD. The ends lost 2 bases at V and 6 bases at J; junction bases unmatched: 8. There are 17 residues in the CDR3. The CDR3 reads CAISEGALTSGSNEQFF. The CDR3 nucleotides read TGTGCCATCAGTGAGGGGGCCCTGACTAGCGGGAGCAATGAGCAGTTCTTC.

V and J are TRBV5-5 and TRBJ2-1; 14 bases are a match to TRBD2. Germline V gives CDR1 SGHKS, CDR2 YYEKEE (reference sequence). V shed 0 bases and J 6 bases; nucleotides not matched to a gene: 5. The length of the CDR3 is 17 residues. The CDR3 reads CASSLARGLAGVNEQFF. The CDR3 bases are TGTGCCAGCAGCTTGGCGAGGGGACTAGCGGGAGTCAATGAGCAGTTCTTC.

The chain recombines TRBV7-8 with TRBJ2-5; TRBD1 might be the D (6 bases). The CDR3 spans 15 residues. Trimming pared 1 base from V and 5 bases from J, leaving 14 bases between. The germline CDR1 and CDR2 sequences are SGHVS and FQNEAQ. In DNA, the CDR3 is TGTGCCAGCAGCTTAGAACAGGGAAGAGGGGAGACCCAGTACTTC. This gives the protein CASSLEQGRGETQYF. The whole variable domain, remainder taken from reference TRBV7-8 and TRBJ2-5, is GAGVSQSPRYKVAKRGQDVALRCDPISGHVSLFWYQQALGQGPEFLTYFQNEAQLDKSGLPSDRFFAERPEGSVSTLKIQRTQQEDSAVYLCASSLEQGRGETQYFGPGTRLLVL.

The chain couples TRBV11-2 to TRBJ2-1; D is unclear. CDR3 length: 14 residues. Between the trimmed V and J ends, which lost 5 bases and 3 bases, there was a span of 11 bases. Per the germline V gene, CDR1 is SGHAT and CDR2 is FQNNGV. CDR3 loop: CASSPTVFYNEQFF. In DNA form, the CDR3 reads TGTGCCAGCAGCCCCACAGTTTTCTACAATGAGCAGTTCTTC.

This clonotype was detected a few times. This chain connects TRBV15 to TRBJ2-7, with TRBD2 as a possible D gene (5 bases). The CDR3 is 14 residues long. The V end lost 8 bases, the J end lost 1 base, and 15 bases lay between the germline ends. Per germline, CDR1 LNHNV and CDR2 YYDKDF (reference sequence). As DNA, the CDR3 is TGTGCCACCGCTAAGGACCGGGGATCCTACGAGCAGTACTTC. Amino acid sequence: CATAKDRGSYEQYF.